Listed below are T cell receptor beta chains from one sample, sequenced in a study of blood T cell repertoires in COVID-19. Some clones are missing from TCRdb's copy, which holds only in-frame ones; the method was immunoSEQ multiplex PCR. The sample records approximately 150,000 clones, approximately 80% being singletons. Specimen: PBMCs or T cells enriched from blood (not recorded which). All receptors derive from a man aged 70 or older who had been exposed to COVID-19. The CDR3 runs from the conserved cysteine through the conserved F or W. Each record gives: D gene, clone size, V gene, J gene, CDR3 protein, CDR3 DNA. D genes are given only for firm matches. The size field is filled for only some rows; it gives once, few, many or a size class.

d_gene: NA; abundance: NA; v_gene: TRBV28; j_gene: TRBJ1-2; CDR3aa: CASGLGSNYGYTF; CDR3nt: TGTGCCAGCGGTTTGGGCAGTAACTATGGCTACACCTTC
d_gene: NA; abundance: NA; v_gene: TRBV6-4; j_gene: TRBJ2-3; CDR3aa: CATGGGATDTQYF; CDR3nt: TGTGCCACCGGAGGGGGGGCTACAGATACGCAGTATTTT
d_gene: NA; abundance: NA; v_gene: TRBV7-8; j_gene: TRBJ2-2; CDR3aa: CASSSPQGGADWNTGELFF; CDR3nt: TGTGCCAGCAGCTCACCCCAGGGTGGGGCGGATTGGAACACCGGGGAGCTGTTTTTT
d_gene: TRBD1; abundance: NA; v_gene: TRBV3-1/TRBV3-2; j_gene: TRBJ1-6; CDR3aa: CASTPGQGDSPLHF; CDR3nt: TGTGCCAGCACCCCGGGACAGGGTGATTCACCCCTCCACTTT
d_gene: TRBD2; abundance: NA; v_gene: TRBV7-2; j_gene: TRBJ2-1; CDR3aa: CASSLSSGGYNEQFF; CDR3nt: TGTGCCAGCAGCTTATCTAGCGGGGGGTACAATGAGCAGTTCTTC
d_gene: NA; abundance: once; v_gene: TRBV3-1/TRBV3-2; j_gene: TRBJ1-1; CDR3aa: CASSQGVGQHTEAFF; CDR3nt: TGTGCCAGCAGCCAAGGAGTGGGGCAGCACACTGAAGCTTTCTTT
d_gene: TRBD1; abundance: NA; v_gene: TRBV7-3; j_gene: TRBJ2-2; CDR3aa: CASSVTGGVGELFF; CDR3nt: TGTGCCAGCAGCGTAACAGGGGGAGTCGGGGAGCTGTTTTTT
d_gene: NA; abundance: NA; v_gene: TRBV25-1; j_gene: TRBJ2-1; CDR3aa: CASSDPGSYNEQFF; CDR3nt: TGTGCCAGCAGTGACCCCGGCTCCTACAATGAGCAGTTCTTC
d_gene: TRBD1; abundance: NA; v_gene: TRBV2; j_gene: TRBJ1-4; CDR3aa: CASRLGQGTGKEEKLFF; CDR3nt: TGTGCCAGCAGGCTGGGACAGGGGACGGGTAAGGAAGAAAAACTGTTTTTT
d_gene: NA; abundance: NA; v_gene: TRBV6-5; j_gene: TRBJ2-1; CDR3aa: CASSYTGMGNEQFF; CDR3nt: TGTGCCAGCAGTTACACGGGGATGGGCAATGAGCAGTTCTTC
d_gene: TRBD2; abundance: NA; v_gene: TRBV18; j_gene: TRBJ2-5; CDR3aa: CASSPVGRARETQYF; CDR3nt: TGTGCCAGCTCACCCGTTGGGAGGGCGAGAGAGACCCAGTACTTC
d_gene: NA; abundance: NA; v_gene: TRBV11-1; j_gene: TRBJ1-1; CDR3aa: CASSLEGGLVEAFF; CDR3nt: TGTGCCAGCAGCTTAGAAGGAGGGCTAGTAGAAGCTTTCTTT
d_gene: NA; abundance: few; v_gene: TRBV27; j_gene: TRBJ2-3; CDR3aa: CASSRQGSSTDTQYF; CDR3nt: TGTGCCAGCAGCCGCCAGGGTTCTAGCACAGATACGCAGTATTTT
d_gene: NA; abundance: NA; v_gene: TRBV11-2; j_gene: TRBJ1-6; CDR3aa: CASSMDGGARNSPLHF; CDR3nt: TGTGCCAGCAGCATGGACGGGGGGGCCAGGAATTCACCCCTCCACTTT
d_gene: NA; abundance: NA; v_gene: TRBV7-9; j_gene: TRBJ1-6; CDR3aa: CASRSDGGAGSTLHF; CDR3nt: TGTGCCAGCAGATCGGACGGTGGGGCTGGGTCTACCCTCCACTTT
d_gene: TRBD1; abundance: once; v_gene: TRBV4-3; j_gene: TRBJ2-7; CDR3aa: CASSQDKWDSTYEQYF; CDR3nt: TGCGCCAGCAGCCAAGATAAATGGGACAGTACCTACGAGCAGTACTTC
d_gene: NA; abundance: NA; v_gene: TRBV14; j_gene: TRBJ1-1; CDR3aa: CASSQSGTLNTEAFF; CDR3nt: TGTGCCAGCAGCCAATCCGGGACACTGAACACTGAAGCTTTCTTT
d_gene: NA; abundance: NA; v_gene: TRBV4-3; j_gene: TRBJ1-2; CDR3aa: CASSLHRRGRGQANYGYTF; CDR3nt: TGCGCCAGCAGCCTTCACCGCCGGGGGAGGGGACAAGCTAACTATGGCTACACCTTC
d_gene: NA; abundance: NA; v_gene: TRBV3-1/TRBV3-2; j_gene: TRBJ1-6; CDR3aa: CASSPGHRNSPLHF; CDR3nt: TGTGCCAGCAGCCCAGGGCACAGGAATTCACCCCTCCACTTT
d_gene: TRBD1; abundance: NA; v_gene: TRBV29-1; j_gene: TRBJ1-2; CDR3aa: CSVERGGSNYGYTF; CDR3nt: TGCAGCGTTGAGCGAGGGGGCAGTAACTATGGCTACACCTTC
d_gene: NA; abundance: NA; v_gene: TRBV4-1; j_gene: TRBJ1-1; CDR3aa: CASSQDRGTRSRVNTEAFF; CDR3nt: TGCGCCAGCAGCCAAGATCGGGGGACGCGATCCCGCGTGAACACTGAAGCTTTCTTT
d_gene: NA; abundance: once; v_gene: TRBV4-3; j_gene: TRBJ2-3; CDR3aa: CASSLKPTDTQYF; CDR3nt: TGCGCCAGCAGCCTAAAGCCCACAGATACGCAGTATTTT
d_gene: NA; abundance: NA; v_gene: TRBV6-4; j_gene: TRBJ2-1; CDR3aa: CASSVNRNNEQFF; CDR3nt: TGTGCCAGCAGTGTGAACAGAAACAATGAGCAGTTCTTC
d_gene: NA; abundance: NA; v_gene: TRBV28; j_gene: TRBJ1-2; CDR3aa: CASRSSPPRDSGYTF; CDR3nt: TGTGCCAGCAGGTCCTCGCCCCCCCGAGATTCGGGCTACACCTTC
d_gene: TRBD2; abundance: NA; v_gene: TRBV14; j_gene: TRBJ2-1; CDR3aa: CASSQDITSGRYNNEQFF; CDR3nt: TGTGCCAGCAGCCAAGATATTACTAGCGGGCGATACAACAATGAGCAGTTCTTC
d_gene: NA; abundance: NA; v_gene: TRBV11-3; j_gene: TRBJ2-2; CDR3aa: CASSRTTGELFF; CDR3nt: TGTGCCAGCAGCCGAACAACCGGGGAGCTGTTTTTT
d_gene: TRBD1; abundance: NA; v_gene: TRBV13; j_gene: TRBJ2-1; CDR3aa: CASSSRARGMNEQFF; CDR3nt: TGTGCCAGCAGCTCCAGGGCCAGGGGGATGAATGAGCAGTTCTTC
d_gene: NA; abundance: NA; v_gene: TRBV28; j_gene: TRBJ1-1; CDR3aa: CASSSRAMNTEAFF; CDR3nt: TGTGCCAGCAGTTCGAGGGCAATGAACACTGAAGCTTTCTTT
d_gene: TRBD2; abundance: NA; v_gene: TRBV5-1; j_gene: TRBJ2-1; CDR3aa: CASSRTSGRDEQFF; CDR3nt: TGCGCCAGCAGCCGGACTAGCGGGAGGGATGAGCAGTTCTTC
d_gene: TRBD1; abundance: NA; v_gene: TRBV6-2/TRBV6-3; j_gene: TRBJ2-3; CDR3aa: CASSSGGNTQYF; CDR3nt: TGTGCCAGCAGTTCAGGGGGTAATACGCAGTATTTT
d_gene: NA; abundance: NA; v_gene: TRBV27; j_gene: TRBJ1-6; CDR3aa: CASTRDWNNSPLHF; CDR3nt: TGTGCCAGCACCCGGGACTGGAATAATTCACCCCTCCACTTT